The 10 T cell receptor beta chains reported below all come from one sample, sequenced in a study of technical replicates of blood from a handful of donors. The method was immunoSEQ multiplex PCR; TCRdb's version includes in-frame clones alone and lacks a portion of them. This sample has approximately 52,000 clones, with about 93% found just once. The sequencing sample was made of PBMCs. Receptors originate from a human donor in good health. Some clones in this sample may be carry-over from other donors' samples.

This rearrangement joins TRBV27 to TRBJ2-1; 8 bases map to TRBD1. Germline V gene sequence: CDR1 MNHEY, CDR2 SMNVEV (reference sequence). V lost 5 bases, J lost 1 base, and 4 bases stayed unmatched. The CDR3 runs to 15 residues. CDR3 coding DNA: TGTGCCAGCAGTCTGACAGGGGCATCCTACAATGAGCAGTTCTTC. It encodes CASSLTGASYNEQFF.

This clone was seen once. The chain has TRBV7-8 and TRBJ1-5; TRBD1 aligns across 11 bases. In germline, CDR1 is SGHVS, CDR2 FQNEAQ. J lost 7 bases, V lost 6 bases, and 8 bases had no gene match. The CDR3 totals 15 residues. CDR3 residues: CASRPDRGRIQPQHF. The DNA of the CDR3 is TGTGCCAGCAGACCGGACAGGGGGCGCATCCAGCCCCAGCATTTT. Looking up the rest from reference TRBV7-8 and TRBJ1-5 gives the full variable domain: GAGVSQSPRYKVAKRGQDVALRCDPISGHVSLFWYQQALGQGPEFLTYFQNEAQLDKSGLPSDRFFAERPEGSVSTLKIQRTQQEDSAVYLCASRPDRGRIQPQHFGDGTRLSIL.

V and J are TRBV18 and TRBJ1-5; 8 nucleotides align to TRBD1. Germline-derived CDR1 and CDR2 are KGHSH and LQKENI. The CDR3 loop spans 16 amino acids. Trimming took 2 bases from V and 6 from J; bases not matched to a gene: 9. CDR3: CASSPGLQGAGQPQHF. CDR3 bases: TGTGCCAGCTCACCAGGGCTTCAGGGGGCGGGTCAGCCCCAGCATTTT.

The CDR3 DNA reads TGTGCCAGCAGTGAAGCTAAGGGACACCGCAACGTCCTGACTTTC. It translates to CASSEAKGHRNVLTF. The rearrangement uses TRBV6-1 and TRBJ2-6, with a weak D call TRBD1 (6 bases). Trimming removed 0 bases at V and 9 bases at J, with 12 bases between. Germline V gene sequence: CDR1 MNHNS, CDR2 SASEGT. The CDR3 contains 15 residues.

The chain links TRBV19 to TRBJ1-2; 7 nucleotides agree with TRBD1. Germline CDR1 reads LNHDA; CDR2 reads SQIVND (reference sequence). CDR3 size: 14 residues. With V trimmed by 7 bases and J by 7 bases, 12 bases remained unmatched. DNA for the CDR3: TGTGCCAGTATTCTGTCGGCAGGGGGTTCTGGCTACACCTTC. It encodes CASILSAGGSGYTF.

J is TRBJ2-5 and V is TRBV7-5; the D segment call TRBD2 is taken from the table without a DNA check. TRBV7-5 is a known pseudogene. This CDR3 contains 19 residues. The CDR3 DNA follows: TGTGCCAGAAGCTCGAAGGCGGGACTAGCGGGAGTTTGGGTAGAGACCCAGTACTTC. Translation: CARSSKAGLAGVWVETQYF.

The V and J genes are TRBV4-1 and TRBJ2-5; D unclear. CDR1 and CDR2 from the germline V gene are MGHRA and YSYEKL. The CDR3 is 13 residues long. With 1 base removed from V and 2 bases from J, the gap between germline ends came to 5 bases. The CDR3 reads CASSQGPQETQYF. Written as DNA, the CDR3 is TGCGCCAGCAGCCAAGGGCCTCAAGAGACCCAGTACTTC.

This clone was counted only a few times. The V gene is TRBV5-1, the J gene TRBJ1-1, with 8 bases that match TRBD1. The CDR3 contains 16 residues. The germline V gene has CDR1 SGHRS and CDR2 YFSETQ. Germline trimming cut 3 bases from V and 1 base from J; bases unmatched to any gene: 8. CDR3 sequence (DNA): TGCGCCAGCAGCTACCGGACAGGGCGCCCGAACACTGAAGCTTTCTTT. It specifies CASSYRTGRPNTEAFF. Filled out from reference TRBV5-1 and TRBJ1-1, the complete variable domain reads KAGVTQTPRYLIKTRGQQVTLSCSPISGHRSVSWYQQTPGQGLQFLFEYFSETQRNKGNFPGRFSGRQFSNSRSEMNVSTLELGDSALYLCASSYRTGRPNTEAFFGQGTRLTVV.

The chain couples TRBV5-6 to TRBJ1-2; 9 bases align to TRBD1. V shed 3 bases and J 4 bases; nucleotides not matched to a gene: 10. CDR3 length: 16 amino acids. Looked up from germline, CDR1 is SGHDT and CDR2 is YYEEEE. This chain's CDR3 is CASSSGIQGALYGYTF. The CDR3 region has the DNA TGTGCCAGCAGCTCAGGTATACAGGGGGCACTCTATGGCTACACCTTC.

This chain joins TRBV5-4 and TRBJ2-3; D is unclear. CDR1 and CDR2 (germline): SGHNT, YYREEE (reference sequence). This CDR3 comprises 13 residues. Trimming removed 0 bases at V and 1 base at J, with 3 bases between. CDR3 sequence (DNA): TGTGCCAGCAGCTTGGCCGGCACAGATACGCAGTATTTT. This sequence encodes CASSLAGTDTQYF.